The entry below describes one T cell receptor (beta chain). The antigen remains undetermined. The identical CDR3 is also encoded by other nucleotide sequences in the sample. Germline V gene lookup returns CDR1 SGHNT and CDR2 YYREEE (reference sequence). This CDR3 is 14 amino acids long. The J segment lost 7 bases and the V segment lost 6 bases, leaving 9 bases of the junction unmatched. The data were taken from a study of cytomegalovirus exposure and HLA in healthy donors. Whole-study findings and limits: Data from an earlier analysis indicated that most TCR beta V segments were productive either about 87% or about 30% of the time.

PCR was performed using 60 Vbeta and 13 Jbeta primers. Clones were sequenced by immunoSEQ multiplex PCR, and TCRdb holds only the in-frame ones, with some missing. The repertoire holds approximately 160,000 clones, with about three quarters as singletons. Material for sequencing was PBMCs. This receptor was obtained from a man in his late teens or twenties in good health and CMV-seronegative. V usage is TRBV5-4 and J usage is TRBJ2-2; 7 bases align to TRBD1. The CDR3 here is CASTSDRVGGELFF. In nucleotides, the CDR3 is TGTGCCAGCACCTCAGACAGGGTCGGCGGGGAGCTGTTTTTT.